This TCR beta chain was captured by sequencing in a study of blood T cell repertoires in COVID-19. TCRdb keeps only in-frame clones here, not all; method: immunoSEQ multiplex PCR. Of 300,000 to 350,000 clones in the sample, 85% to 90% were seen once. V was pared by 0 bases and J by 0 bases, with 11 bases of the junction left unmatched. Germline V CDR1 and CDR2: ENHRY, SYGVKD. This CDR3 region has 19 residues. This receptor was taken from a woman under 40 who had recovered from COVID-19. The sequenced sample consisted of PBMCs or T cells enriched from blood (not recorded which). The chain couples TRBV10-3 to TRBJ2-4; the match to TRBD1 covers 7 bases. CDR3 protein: CAISESGQGVPLAKNIQYF. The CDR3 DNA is TGTGCCATCAGTGAGTCAGGGCAGGGGGTGCCCCTAGCCAAAAACATTCAGTACTTC.